These 31 T cell receptor beta chains were sequenced from one sample in a study of response to subunit inactivated influenza vaccine (dated by TCRdb to 2017 to 2018). Library method: RT-PCR. The data were produced on an Illumina HiSeq 2500. TCRdb cleaned the public reads at Q25 with fastp, built clones with MiXCR and kept in-frame beta chains. All rows with the same CDR3 protein become a single entry with the most common DNA and genes. The table for this sample lists about 620,000 distinct CDR3 sequences; about 11% of them were counted only once. The top ten clones comprise 9.5% to 11% of the sample. This sample also appeared in a second study, on T cells expressing NK-cell markers. As noted in the second study: 5'RACE template switching, by which a universal primer site and unique molecular identifiers were added, was used to make TCR beta cDNA libraries.

The sample in question was PBMCs from blood, obtained on the day of vaccination. These receptors originate from a man in his fifties or sixties who received an inactivated influenza vaccine. Donor details come from another sample of the same person, matched by shared clones.

The chain uses TRBV7-2 and TRBJ2-3; D is ambiguous. Germline-derived CDR1 and CDR2 are SGHTA and FQGNSA. V lost 5 bases to trimming and J lost 7 bases, with 13 bases between them. The length of the CDR3 is 13 residues. CDR3 sequence (DNA): TGTGCCAGCAGCCGAGATTCTAGTTATACGCAGTATTTT. This sequence encodes CASSRDSSYTQYF.

This chain joins TRBV9 and TRBJ2-2; D may be TRBD2 (6 bases). CDR3 length: 15 residues. Trimming shortened V by 0 bases and J by 7 bases, and 13 bases separated the two germline ends. Per the germline V gene, CDR1 is SGDLS and CDR2 is YYNGEE. Here the CDR3 reads CASSVGKGGVGELFF. The DNA for the CDR3 is TGTGCCAGCAGCGTAGGGAAAGGCGGGGTCGGGGAGCTGTTTTTT.

In this sample, this clonotype turned up a few times. The CDR3 coding sequence is TGCAGTGCTTTAAGCGGTGGGGACTCCTACGAGCAGTACTTC. Protein product: CSALSGGDSYEQYF. This sequence joins TRBV20-1 and TRBJ2-7; D might be TRBD2 (5 bases). This CDR3 comprises 14 residues. Trimming stripped 5 bases from V and 0 bases from J, with 14 bases between. Germline lookup yields CDR1 DFQATT and CDR2 SNEGSKA (reference sequence).

This clonotype was counted only a few times. The rearrangement joins TRBV9 to TRBJ1-5; maybe TRBD1 (5 bases). The V end was cut by 5 bases, the J end by 5 bases, with 11 bases between. There are 13 residues in the CDR3. The V gene's germline CDR1 is SGDLS and CDR2 YYNGEE. The CDR3 DNA sequence: TGTGCCAGCAGTCGTGGGGACTATCAGCCCCAGCATTTT. Translating gives CASSRGDYQPQHF.

The chain carries TRBV5-4 and TRBJ1-2; the D is unclear. The V gene's germline CDR1 is SGHNT and CDR2 YYREEE (reference sequence). The CDR3 contains 15 residues. Deletions cut 0 bases from V and 4 bases from J, with 13 bases between. CDR3 sequence reads: CASSLESGLLYGYTF. The DNA of the CDR3 is TGTGCCAGCAGCTTGGAGTCAGGACTGCTCTATGGCTACACCTTC.

Details on this clonotype: This may be a read error: a much more frequent sequence differs by one nucleotide. The CDR3 coding sequence is TGTGCCAGCAGCTTAGGGACTTTCGCCGGGGAGCTGTTTTTT. This sequence encodes CASSLGTFAGELFF. The chain combines TRBV11-3 with TRBJ2-2; D is possibly TRBD2 (5 bases). V was shortened by 1 base and J by 6 bases, with 9 bases between the two germline ends. Germline loops: CDR1 SGHNT, CDR2 YENEEA. CDR3 length: 14 amino acids.

The rearrangement links TRBV19 to TRBJ2-1; 7 positions match TRBD1. The CDR3 is 15 amino acids. The ends lost 5 bases at V and 5 bases at J; junction bases unmatched: 9. Germline CDR1 reads LNHDA; CDR2 reads SQIVND (reference sequence). The CDR3 DNA reads as TGTGCCAGTAGTCCCGACAGGGCGAGGGACAATGAGCAGTTCTTC. Residues: CASSPDRARDNEQFF.

This clonotype was detected a few times. The chain is built from TRBV5-1 and TRBJ1-2; D is unclear. Trimming left V 0 bases short and J 3 bases short, with 15 bases between. Germline V gene sequence: CDR1 SGHRS, CDR2 YFSETQ. This CDR3 region has 16 residues. In DNA form, the CDR3 reads TGCGCCAGCAGCTTGGCTTCGGGGATTGGGGACTATGGCTACACCTTC. Its translation is CASSLASGIGDYGYTF.

This clonotype was seen more than once but under ten times. This chain links TRBV20-1 with TRBJ1-2, with a weak D call TRBD1 (5 bases). CDR1 is DFQATT, CDR2 SNEGSKA, per germline (reference sequence). This CDR3 is built from 11 residues. Trimming removed 3 bases at V and 8 bases at J, with 10 bases between. The chain's CDR3 is CSASTGPGYTF. CDR3 in DNA: TGCAGTGCTAGTACGGGGCCGGGCTACACCTTC.

This clonotype was detected only a few times. V is TRBV28 and J is TRBJ2-7, with 9 bases aligning to TRBD2. The germline V gene has CDR1 MDHEN and CDR2 SYDVKM. The CDR3 has 14 residues. V was pared by 4 bases and J by 4 bases, with 5 bases of the junction left unmatched. This CDR3 reads CASSSGTSKYEQYF. DNA for the CDR3: TGTGCCAGCAGTTCCGGGACTAGCAAGTACGAGCAGTACTTC.

The table lists this clonotype with a count of one. Mismatch with germline at one junction end may stem from a read error. The chain joins TRBV27 to TRBJ1-3, with D tentatively TRBD1 (5 bases). CDR3 length: 15 amino acids. CDR1 and CDR2 from the germline V gene are MNHEY and SMNVEV (reference sequence). The CDR3 nucleotides are TGTGCCAGCATAGCCGGGACTGGGGCCGGAAATACCATATATTTT. It encodes CASIAGTGAGNTIYF.

This clonotype was found many times. The CDR3 spells CAISESTGAFNQPQHF. The CDR3 DNA is TGTGCCATCAGTGAGTCCACAGGGGCCTTCAATCAGCCCCAGCATTTT. The chain uses TRBV10-3 and TRBJ1-5, with TRBD1 identical over 7 bases. CDR3 length: 16 residues. The V segment lost 0 bases and the J segment 3 bases; nucleotides outside the gene matches: 5. Germline V CDR1 and CDR2: ENHRY, SYGVKD.

This clonotype was seen only a few times. The chain has TRBV24-1 and TRBJ1-2; the D is unclear. CDR3 length equals 12 residues. V dropped 9 bases and J dropped 2 bases, with 9 bases sitting between them. Germline CDR1 KGHDR, CDR2 SFDVKD. The CDR3 region is CATADGNYGYTF. CDR3 in DNA: TGTGCCACCGCCGACGGGAACTATGGCTACACCTTC.

This clonotype was recorded a few times. The V call is TRBV3-1, the J call TRBJ1-2; TRBD1 aligns across 7 bases. The CDR3 loop spans 14 amino acids. V lost 4 bases, J lost 5 bases, and 7 bases stayed unmatched. Looked up from germline, CDR1 is LGHDT and CDR2 is YNNKEL (reference sequence). The CDR3 loop reads CASSPLGQLYGYTF. DNA for the CDR3: TGTGCCAGCAGCCCCCTGGGACAGTTATATGGCTACACCTTC.

This clonotype was observed a single time. J is TRBJ2-5 and V is TRBV12-3 or TRBV12-4, with TRBD2 matching 7 bases. The CDR3 consists of 15 residues. Germline trimming cut 3 bases from V and 4 bases from J; bases unmatched to any gene: 8. CDR3: CASSLSGRAVETQYF. CDR3 coding DNA: TGTGCCAGCAGTTTGAGTGGGAGGGCCGTAGAGACCCAGTACTTC.

This clonotype occurred a few times. The chain uses TRBV5-1 and TRBJ2-5; possibly TRBD2 for D (5 bases). The CDR3 spans 15 residues. Per germline, CDR1 SGHRS and CDR2 YFSETQ. Trimming removed 2 bases from V and 4 bases from J, with 15 bases in between. The CDR3 DNA sequence: TGCGCCAGCAGCTTCGGTCGGAGCGAGGGAGAGACCCAGTACTTC. Protein sequence: CASSFGRSEGETQYF.

The V call is TRBV28, the J call TRBJ1-1; perhaps TRBD1 as D (6 bases). The CDR3 covers 12 residues. V lost 6 bases and J lost 11, with 16 bases in between. The germline gives CDR1 MDHEN, CDR2 SYDVKM. CDR3 sequence (DNA): TGTGCCAGCAGGTCACAGGGAGAGGGTGCTTTCTTT. This translates into CASRSQGEGAFF. The full variable domain, its missing parts supplied by reference TRBV28 and TRBJ1-1, is DVKVTQSSRYLVKRTGEKVFLECVQDMDHENMFWYRQDPGLGLRLIYFSYDVKMKEKGDIPEGYSVSREKKERFSLILESASTNQTSMYLCASRSQGEGAFFGQGTRLTVV.

The V gene is TRBV5-6, the J gene TRBJ2-3; D is unclear. Trimming took off 0 bases at V and 7 bases at J, with 9 bases between the two ends. CDR3 size: 13 residues. Looked up from germline, CDR1 is SGHDT and CDR2 is YYEEEE. CDR3 in amino acids: CASSLDTDHTQYF. Here the CDR3 DNA reads TGTGCCAGCAGCTTGGATACGGACCATACGCAGTATTTT.

The table lists this clonotype with a few counts. This rearrangement joins TRBV12-3 or TRBV12-4 to TRBJ1-1; D might be TRBD1 (5 bases). With 6 bases removed from V and 5 bases from J, the gap between germline ends came to 10 bases. This CDR3 comprises 12 residues. CDR3 DNA sequence: TGTGCCAGCAGGTGGGGGAGTACTGAAGCTTTCTTT. Its translation: CASRWGSTEAFF.

The rearrangement links TRBV20-1 to TRBJ1-1, with D perhaps matching TRBD1 (5 bases). Germline V CDR1 and CDR2: DFQATT, SNEGSKA (reference sequence). The CDR3 runs to 14 residues. V was clipped by 3 bases and J by 7 bases, with 18 bases between them. The CDR3 coding sequence is TGCAGTGCTAGCATACTACAGGTGAAATTTGAAGCTTTCTTT. Its protein is CSASILQVKFEAFF.

This clonotype was detected only a few times. The chain is built from TRBV7-2 and TRBJ1-2; D is undetermined. Germline V gene data show CDR1 as SGHTA and CDR2 as FQGNSA. Trimming removed 5 bases from V and 4 bases from J, with 8 bases in between. This CDR3 spans 12 amino acids. CDR3 in DNA: TGTGCCAGCAGCCCCCAAAGCTATGGCTACACCTTC. Translation: CASSPQSYGYTF.

The chain is built from TRBV5-1 and TRBJ2-3; 12 positions match TRBD2. CDR3 size: 14 residues. V lost 6 bases to trimming and J lost 14 bases; unmatched junction nucleotides: 13. Germline V gene data show CDR1 as SGHRS and CDR2 as YFSETQ. As DNA, the CDR3 is TGCGCCAGCACTCCCGAGACTAGCGGGAGTCGGGCGTATTTT. Amino acids: CASTPETSGSRAYF.

This CDR3 reads CASSAPGTTPYNEQFF. The CDR3 region has the DNA TGTGCCAGCAGCGCCCCCGGGACCACGCCCTACAATGAGCAGTTCTTC. The chain is built from TRBV7-8 and TRBJ2-1; the D call may be TRBD1 or TRBD2 (5 bases each). Trimming stripped 5 bases from V and 2 bases from J, with 16 bases between. Germline V CDR1 and CDR2: SGHVS, FQNEAQ. The CDR3 covers 16 residues.

The V and J genes are TRBV20-1 and TRBJ2-3; 10 nucleotides match TRBD2. The germline CDR1 and CDR2 sequences are DFQATT and SNEGSKA (reference sequence). With 2 bases clipped from V and 2 bases from J, the junction kept 4 bases outside the gene matches. The CDR3 is 15 residues long. As DNA, the CDR3 is TGCAGTGCTAGACGGCTAGCGGGAGACACAGATACGCAGTATTTT. Encoded protein: CSARRLAGDTDTQYF.

This clonotype appeared many times. The rearrangement uses TRBV4-2 and TRBJ2-3; D not resolved. The CDR3 covers 16 residues. V dropped 0 bases and J dropped 0 bases, with 10 bases sitting between them. Germline V lookup: CDR1 LGHNA, CDR2 YNFKEQ. This CDR3 reads CASSQDGLESTDTQYF. CDR3 bases: TGTGCCAGCAGCCAAGATGGTCTAGAAAGCACAGATACGCAGTATTTT.

The chain recombines TRBV7-9 with TRBJ1-1; 7 bases map to TRBD1. Losses at the gene ends were 4 bases for V and 3 bases for J; bases not matched to a gene: 5. In germline, CDR1 is SEHNR, CDR2 FQNEAQ (reference sequence). The CDR3 has 14 residues. CDR3 amino acids: CASSSNRGYTEAFF. DNA for the CDR3: TGTGCCAGCAGCTCTAACAGGGGATACACTGAAGCTTTCTTT.

This clonotype has ten or more counts. The chain couples TRBV27 to TRBJ1-1; D remains unclear. Germline V gene data show CDR1 as MNHEY and CDR2 as SMNVEV (reference sequence). V lost 6 bases, J lost 1 base, and 15 bases lay in between. CDR3 size: 15 residues. The CDR3 bases are TGTGCCAGCAGGGAGACAAGGCTCGGGAACACTGAAGCTTTCTTT. It translates to CASRETRLGNTEAFF.

This clonotype has a count of ten or more. The rearrangement uses TRBV29-1 and TRBJ1-5; 8 bases are shared with TRBD1. V lost 4 bases to trimming and J lost 4 bases; unmatched junction nucleotides: 3. Per germline, CDR1 SQVTM and CDR2 ANQGSEA. CDR3 length: 13 amino acids. The DNA of the CDR3 is TGCAGCGTTGCACAGGGGGAAAATCAGCCCCAGCATTTT. It codes for CSVAQGENQPQHF.

The chain carries TRBV9 and TRBJ2-3; no reliable D call. V was pared by 5 bases and J by 8 bases, with 9 bases between. CDR3 length: 11 residues. The germline CDR1 and CDR2 sequences are SGDLS and YYNGEE. The CDR3 is CASRDARTQYF. The CDR3 DNA sequence: TGTGCCAGCAGAGATGCTCGTACGCAGTATTTT. Filled out from reference TRBV9 and TRBJ2-3, the complete variable domain reads DSGVTQTPKHLITATGQRVTLRCSPRSGDLSVYWYQQSLDQGLQFLIQYYNGEERAKGNILERFSAQQFPDLHSELNLSSLELGDSALYFCASRDARTQYFGPGTRLTVL.

The rearrangement links TRBV12-3 or TRBV12-4 to TRBJ2-5, with D perhaps matching TRBD2 (7 bases). CDR3 length equals 14 residues. V dropped 7 bases and J dropped 2 bases, with 14 bases sitting between them. CDR3 nucleotide sequence: TGTGCCAGCACTCTAAGGGGGGGACAAGAGACCCAGTACTTC. Amino acid sequence: CASTLRGGQETQYF.

Only one count was recorded for this clonotype. Relative to the germline gene, one junction end is altered; a read error may explain this. The genes are TRBV3-1 and TRBJ2-7; D may correspond to TRBD1 or TRBD2 (5 bases each). The CDR3 covers 15 residues. The germline gives CDR1 LGHDT, CDR2 YNNKEL (reference sequence). CDR3 in DNA: TGTGCCAGCAGCCAAGAGGGGCTAGCAGGGCTCGAGCAGCACTTC. It specifies CASSQEGLAGLEQHF.